The 13 T cell receptor beta chains below were found in one sample sequenced in a study of blood T cells in healthy people across ages. With a J-beta primer mix and a sample-barcoded 5' primer, a second PCR ran about 6 to 11 cycles. TCRdb re-called the 5' RACE reads through MiXCR, storing one row per CDR3 protein. The table includes hundreds of thousands of distinct CDR3 sequences, 45% to 55% detected once. Sequenced material: blood. Every receptor here comes from a man aged 80 or over in good health.

This clonotype was observed a few times. V gene TRBV6-5 combines with J gene TRBJ2-1, with D hard to call. CDR3 length: 14 residues. From germline, CDR1 is MNHEY and CDR2 SVGAGI. With 6 bases removed from V and 12 bases from J, the gap between germline ends came to 21 bases. CDR3 loop: CASSSTFPDLRQFF. CDR3 DNA sequence: TGTGCCAGCAGCTCTACCTTTCCTGATCTACGGCAGTTCTTC.

The chain is built from TRBV15 and TRBJ2-7; TRBD1 might be the D (5 bases). CDR1 and CDR2 from the germline V gene are LNHNV and YYDKDF (reference sequence). The CDR3 loop spans 12 amino acids. The V end was cut by 6 bases, the J end by 5 bases, with 11 bases between. This CDR3 reads CATSITGDEQYF. The CDR3 nucleotides are TGTGCCACCAGTATAACAGGAGACGAGCAGTACTTC.

The chain joins TRBV7-2 to TRBJ2-7; D gene unclear. The J call is uncertain, as TRBJ2-5 better fits the DNA end. CDR3 length: 15 amino acids. Looked up from germline, CDR1 is SGHTA and CDR2 is FQGNSA. The CDR3 reads CASSSGPTAGETQYF. The DNA of the CDR3 is TGTGCCAGCAGCTCGGGCCCCACAGCCGGGGAGACCCAGTACTTC.

In regard to this clonotype: A much larger clone differs by one base, so this may be a read error. Written as DNA, the CDR3 is TGTGCCCGCAGTAAATACGGGACTCTCTTATACGAGCAGTACTTC. Amino acids: CARSKYGTLLYEQYF. The chain uses TRBV6-5 and TRBJ2-7; a weak D match, TRBD2 (6 bases). This CDR3 region has 15 residues. CDR1 and CDR2 (germline): MNHEY, SVGAGI.

At least ten counts were recorded for this clonotype. V is TRBV6-5 and J is TRBJ2-3, with TRBD1 identical over 11 bases. The CDR3 sequence is 16 residues long. The germline CDR1 and CDR2 sequences are MNHEY and SVGAGI. V lost 5 bases to trimming and J lost 3 bases; unmatched junction nucleotides: 7. In nucleotides, the CDR3 is TGTGCCAGCAGTCGACGGACAGGGGGCGCGACAGATACGCAGTATTTT. It encodes CASSRRTGGATDTQYF.

This sequence joins TRBV7-2 and TRBJ2-1; 12 bases agree with TRBD2. CDR3 length: 19 residues. The germline gives CDR1 SGHTA, CDR2 FQGNSA. With 4 bases clipped from V and 0 bases from J, the junction kept 10 bases outside the gene matches. CDR3 loop: CASSWAGTSGQGSYNEQFF. The CDR3 DNA is TGTGCCAGCAGCTGGGCCGGGACTAGCGGGCAAGGCTCCTACAATGAGCAGTTCTTC.

This clonotype was seen at least ten times. V and J are TRBV6-6 and TRBJ2-6; no firm D call. The CDR3 is 16 residues long. The germline gives CDR1 MNHNY, CDR2 SVGAGI (reference sequence). With 0 bases removed from V and 1 base from J, the gap between germline ends came to 7 bases. The CDR3 region has the DNA TGTGCCAGCAGTTACTCGGGGAAATCTGGGGCCAACGTCCTGACTTTC. Translated, it gives CASSYSGKSGANVLTF.

V usage is TRBV6-5 and J usage is TRBJ1-2; D not certain. CDR1 is MNHEY, CDR2 SVGAGI, per germline. The CDR3 totals 12 residues. V lost 6 bases and J 8 bases, leaving 13 bases between the germline ends. The CDR3 DNA reads as TGTGCCAGCAGAGTATGGACGGAAGGCTACACCTTC. Its translation is CASRVWTEGYTF.

This clonotype was seen only a few times. This CDR3 is CASSRGTSLSYEQYF. The DNA for the CDR3 is TGTGCCAGCAGCCGCGGGACATCTCTTTCCTACGAGCAGTACTTC. V usage is TRBV7-2 and J usage is TRBJ2-7, with D perhaps TRBD1 or TRBD2 (6 bases each). This CDR3 has 15 amino acids. Trimming pared 5 bases from V and 1 base from J, leaving 15 bases between. Germline-derived CDR1 and CDR2 are SGHTA and FQGNSA.

With regard to this clonotype: A much more abundant neighbour one base away suggests this may be a read error. This chain uses TRBV2 with TRBJ2-3; D is tentatively TRBD1 or TRBD2 (6 bases each). The CDR3 contains 14 residues. Germline V gives CDR1 SNHLY, CDR2 FYNNEI. Trimming removed 4 bases from V and 5 bases from J, with 13 bases in between. CDR3 amino acids: CASSVWGAGDTQYF. The CDR3 nucleotides are TGTGCCAGCAGTGTTTGGGGGGCCGGAGATACGCAGTATTTT.

This clonotype turned up a few times. The chain joins TRBV6-1 to TRBJ1-1; D is unclear. Germline values: CDR1 MNHNS, CDR2 SASEGT. V was cut by 2 bases and J by 2 bases, with 6 bases left in between. This CDR3 comprises 13 residues. As DNA, the CDR3 is TGTGCCAGCAGTGAATCCATAAACACTGAAGCTTTCTTT. Amino acids: CASSESINTEAFF.

The count of this clonotype is one. The chain has TRBV5-8 and TRBJ2-5; no clear D gene. This CDR3 contains 15 residues. Trimming pared 5 bases from V and 11 bases from J, leaving 25 bases between. CDR1 and CDR2 (germline): SGHTS, YDEGEE. As DNA, the CDR3 is TGTGCCAGCAGATCGGACCTACCTAGTTACAATGAGCAGTACTTC. As protein: CASRSDLPSYNEQYF. Full variable domain (outside the CDR3, taken from reference TRBV5-8 and TRBJ2-5): EAGVTQSPTHLIKTRGQQATLRCSPISGHTSVYWYQQALGLGLQFLLWYDEGEERNRGNFPPRFSGRQFPNYSSELNVNALELEDSALYLCASRSDLPSYNEQYFGPGTRLLVL.

The chain uses TRBV3-1 and TRBJ2-7, with 8 bases aligning to TRBD1. This CDR3 spans 14 amino acids. Germline V gene sequence: CDR1 LGHDT, CDR2 YNNKEL (reference sequence). After removal of 1 base from V and 4 bases from J, the junction contained 3 bases not matched to a gene. CDR3 residues: CASSQVTGGYEQYF. The CDR3 coding sequence is TGTGCCAGCAGCCAAGTTACAGGGGGTTACGAGCAGTACTTC.